These T cell receptor beta chains were read from a single sample in a study of OX40 agonist ivuxolimab in advanced cancers. Profiled with immunoSEQ multiplex PCR; TCRdb holds only in-frame clones, not every one. The repertoire consists of tens of thousands of clones, with approximately 89% occurring once and the leading ten covering approximately 0.99%. The specimen was CD4+ or CD8+ T cells sorted from blood, collected in a trial of the OX40 agonist ivuxolimab. The receptors were sampled from an adult with an advanced solid tumor such as melanoma, head and neck, liver or kidney cancer. Each CDR3 is given with its conserved first and last residue. A D gene is named only where the DNA matches it firmly. Clone size is stated in some rows and not others, as once, few, many or a class when expanded.

abundance: NA; d_gene: NA; j_gene: TRBJ2-6; v_gene: TRBV7-3; CDR3nt: TGTGCCAGCAGCCCATGGGGACGGGACTCTGGGGCCAACGTCCTGACTTTC; CDR3aa: CASSPWGRDSGANVLTF
abundance: NA; d_gene: TRBD2; j_gene: TRBJ2-4; v_gene: TRBV6-1; CDR3nt: TGTGCCAGCAGTGCCCTGACTAGCCCAGCCAAAAACATTCAGTACTTC; CDR3aa: CASSALTSPAKNIQYF
abundance: once; d_gene: NA; j_gene: TRBJ1-2; v_gene: TRBV27; CDR3nt: TGTGCCAGCATCACCTGGCCTCATCGGCGGAGTATCTATGGCTACACCTTC; CDR3aa: CASITWPHRRSIYGYTF
abundance: NA; d_gene: NA; j_gene: TRBJ2-3; v_gene: TRBV19; CDR3nt: TGTGCCAGTAGTATCGCTCCTAGCACAGATACGCAGTATTTT; CDR3aa: CASSIAPSTDTQYF
abundance: NA; d_gene: NA; j_gene: TRBJ2-3; v_gene: TRBV1; CDR3nt: TGCACCAGCAGCCAAGATCGACAGGGACTTACAGATACGCAGTATTTT; CDR3aa: CTSSQDRQGLTDTQYF
abundance: NA; d_gene: TRBD1; j_gene: TRBJ2-7; v_gene: TRBV15; CDR3nt: TGTGCCACCAGCAAATCCGGGACAGGGTTCGACTACGAGCAGTACTTC; CDR3aa: CATSKSGTGFDYEQYF
abundance: NA; d_gene: TRBD1; j_gene: TRBJ2-2; v_gene: TRBV19; CDR3nt: TGTGCCAGTACCAGGACAGGGGCGAACACCGGGGAGCTGTTTTTT; CDR3aa: CASTRTGANTGELFF
abundance: NA; d_gene: TRBD2; j_gene: TRBJ2-2; v_gene: TRBV5-1; CDR3nt: TGCGCCAGCAGCACAAGAGCGGGAGGGCCTCCCGGGGAGCTGTTTTTT; CDR3aa: CASSTRAGGPPGELFF
abundance: once; d_gene: NA; j_gene: TRBJ1-6; v_gene: TRBV14; CDR3nt: TGTGCCAGCAGCCAGGAACTAAGTACCAATTCACCCCTCCACTTT; CDR3aa: CASSQELSTNSPLHF
abundance: few; d_gene: TRBD1; j_gene: TRBJ1-1; v_gene: TRBV6-1; CDR3nt: TGTGCCAGCAGTGAAGAGGAAGGGACAGGAGCTTTCTTT; CDR3aa: CASSEEEGTGAFF
abundance: NA; d_gene: NA; j_gene: TRBJ2-5; v_gene: TRBV7-9; CDR3nt: TGTGCCAGCACTTCGACAGGCAAGAAAGAGACCCAGTACTTC; CDR3aa: CASTSTGKKETQYF
abundance: NA; d_gene: NA; j_gene: TRBJ2-7; v_gene: TRBV4-1; CDR3nt: TGCGCCAGCAGCCCGACTGATCGAGTCTTGTGGCAGTACTTC; CDR3aa: CASSPTDRVLWQYF
abundance: once; d_gene: TRBD2; j_gene: TRBJ2-5; v_gene: TRBV11-3; CDR3nt: TGTGCCAGCAGTCCTAGCGGGGGGATTCCCCAAGAGACCCAGTACTTC; CDR3aa: CASSPSGGIPQETQYF
abundance: NA; d_gene: TRBD1; j_gene: TRBJ2-5; v_gene: TRBV5-1; CDR3nt: TGCGCCAGCAGCCAGGGACAGGGGTCAAGCGAGACCCAGTACTTC; CDR3aa: CASSQGQGSSETQYF
abundance: NA; d_gene: TRBD1; j_gene: TRBJ2-6; v_gene: TRBV5-1; CDR3nt: TGCGCCAGCAGCTTGACAGGGGAGCCTGGGGCCAACGTCCTGACTTTC; CDR3aa: CASSLTGEPGANVLTF
abundance: once; d_gene: TRBD2; j_gene: TRBJ2-7; v_gene: TRBV5-4; CDR3nt: TGTGCCAGCAGCCGCGGGAGTCCTTACGAGCAGTACTTC; CDR3aa: CASSRGSPYEQYF
abundance: once; d_gene: NA; j_gene: TRBJ2-3; v_gene: TRBV6-1; CDR3nt: TGTGCCAGCAGTGAAGCCGATACGCAGTATTTT; CDR3aa: CASSEADTQYF
abundance: NA; d_gene: NA; j_gene: TRBJ1-4; v_gene: TRBV9; CDR3nt: TGTGCCAGCAGCGTGACTACAACTAATGAAAAACTGTTTTTT; CDR3aa: CASSVTTTNEKLFF
abundance: NA; d_gene: NA; j_gene: TRBJ1-5; v_gene: TRBV6-1; CDR3nt: TGTGCCAGCAGTGAAAGGGCAGTCAATCAGCCCCAGCATTTT; CDR3aa: CASSERAVNQPQHF
abundance: once; d_gene: NA; j_gene: TRBJ2-7; v_gene: TRBV9; CDR3nt: TGTGCCAGCAGCGTAGACGGGGGTTGGAGAGAGCAGTACTTC; CDR3aa: CASSVDGGWREQYF
abundance: NA; d_gene: NA; j_gene: TRBJ2-2; v_gene: TRBV10-3; CDR3nt: TGTGCCATCAGTGAGTCGCAGGGAGCCACCGGGGAGCTGTTTTTT; CDR3aa: CAISESQGATGELFF
abundance: few; d_gene: NA; j_gene: TRBJ1-4; v_gene: TRBV27; CDR3nt: TGTGCCAGCAGTTTATCTACAGGAGGAAGTGAAAAACTGTTTTTT; CDR3aa: CASSLSTGGSEKLFF
abundance: NA; d_gene: TRBD1; j_gene: TRBJ2-5; v_gene: TRBV7-2; CDR3nt: TGTGCCAGCAGCTTAGGGGACAGGGGGAGTCTGGCTGAGACCCAGTACTTC; CDR3aa: CASSLGDRGSLAETQYF
abundance: few; d_gene: TRBD2; j_gene: TRBJ2-2; v_gene: TRBV7-3; CDR3nt: TGTGCCAGCAGCCGTGTAGCGGGACGGAACACCGGGGAGCTGTTTTTT; CDR3aa: CASSRVAGRNTGELFF